The 12 T cell receptor beta chains in this list originate from one sample, sequenced in a study of beta chain features in type 1 diabetes. Study findings and constraints: Across all four CD4+ subsets, people with type 1 diabetes showed modestly shorter TCRB CDR3s.

The entirety of the isolated RNA underwent reverse transcription, so expressed TCRB transcripts were sequenced. TCRdb's copy holds only in-frame clones and misses some; the assay was immunoSEQ multiplex PCR. Of approximately 250,000 clones listed, 24% are singletons. The antigens for these receptors are not known. Material for sequencing was naive CD4+ T cells from blood. Receptor source: a woman younger than 45 with type 1 diabetes.

The rearrangement uses TRBV30 and TRBJ1-2; D is possibly TRBD1 (6 bases). In germline, CDR1 is GTSNPN, CDR2 SVGIG (reference sequence). This CDR3 has 12 residues. The V gene lost 5 bases and the J gene lost 7 bases, with 14 bases spanning the gap. CDR3 DNA: TGTGCCTGGTATGGGGGGGCCGGTGGCTACACCTTC. This sequence encodes CAWYGGAGGYTF.

The V call is TRBV11-3, the J call TRBJ2-2; 9 nucleotides line up with TRBD1. Germline loops: CDR1 SGHNT, CDR2 YENEEA. This CDR3 comprises 15 residues. Losses at the gene ends were 5 bases for V and 3 bases for J; bases not matched to a gene: 4. The CDR3 region has the DNA TGTGCCAGCAGCCCGGGACAGGGAGACACCGGGGAGCTGTTTTTT. This sequence encodes CASSPGQGDTGELFF.

The chain combines TRBV5-1 with TRBJ2-5, with 7 bases lining up with TRBD2. With V trimmed by 4 bases and J by 5 bases, 2 bases remained unmatched. The CDR3 runs 12 residues. The germline gives CDR1 SGHRS, CDR2 YFSETQ. The DNA for the CDR3 is TGCGCCAGCAGCAAGCGGGGCGAGACCCAGTACTTC. Translating it yields CASSKRGETQYF.

This clone was observed a few times. This chain connects TRBV9 to TRBJ2-1; 14 bases align to TRBD2. Per the germline V gene, CDR1 is SGDLS and CDR2 is YYNGEE. The CDR3 runs to 17 residues. V lost 0 bases and J lost 6; bases outside the gene matches: 5. The CDR3 reads CASSVGGTSGRGNEQFF. CDR3 sequence (DNA): TGTGCCAGCAGCGTAGGTGGGACTAGCGGGAGAGGCAATGAGCAGTTCTTC.

This chain links TRBV19 with TRBJ1-2; the D is unclear. The CDR3 covers 13 residues. Germline values: CDR1 LNHDA, CDR2 SQIVND (reference sequence). V gave up 7 bases and J gave up 1 base, with 10 bases separating them. In nucleotides, the CDR3 is TGTGCCAGTATTGGGCAGCTTAACTATGGCTACACCTTC. Protein sequence: CASIGQLNYGYTF.

This rearrangement joins TRBV4-1 to TRBJ2-6, with D maybe TRBD1 (6 bases). Germline V gene data show CDR1 as MGHRA and CDR2 as YSYEKL. The CDR3 sequence is 20 residues long. Trimming took off 4 bases at V and 4 bases at J, with 26 bases between the two ends. The CDR3 is CASSLHRGFMGAQGANVLTF. The CDR3, as DNA: TGCGCCAGCAGCCTCCATAGGGGCTTTATGGGGGCGCAAGGGGCCAACGTCCTGACTTTC.

A note on this clone: Relative to the germline gene, one junction end is altered; a read error may explain this. Other DNA sequences in this specimen translate into the identical CDR3. The rearrangement joins TRBV7-7 to TRBJ2-7, with 7 positions matching TRBD1. CDR1 SSHAT and CDR2 FNYEAQ come from the germline V gene (reference sequence). CDR3 length: 13 residues. CDR3 bases: TGTGCTAGCAGCTTAGGTACAGGGGACGAGCAGTACTTC. Protein product: CASSLGTGDEQYF.

The rearrangement uses TRBV29-1 and TRBJ2-1, with 8 bases identical to TRBD2. The germline CDR1 and CDR2 sequences are SQVTM and ANQGSEA. The ends lost 4 bases at V and 9 bases at J; junction bases unmatched: 11. The CDR3 consists of 14 residues. In nucleotides, the CDR3 is TGCAGCGTTGTTCAAGGGACTAGGCGGAGTGAGCAGTTCTTC. Translating it yields CSVVQGTRRSEQFF.

This clone was found a few times. This chain joins TRBV5-6 and TRBJ2-6, with D perhaps TRBD2 (6 bases). The ends were cut back, 6 bases at V and 0 bases at J, with 22 bases in the middle. There are 19 residues in the CDR3. Germline CDR1 is SGHDT and CDR2 is YYEEEE. CDR3: CASTFGGFIRSSGANVLTF. The CDR3, as DNA: TGTGCCAGCACCTTTGGAGGGTTTATCCGAAGCTCTGGGGCCAACGTCCTGACTTTC.

This clone was found a few times. The chain employs TRBV4-2 and TRBJ2-5, with 11 positions matching TRBD2. Germline CDR1 LGHNA, CDR2 YNFKEQ. CDR3 length equals 17 residues. V gave up 1 base and J gave up 2 bases; unmatched junction bases: 6. Here the CDR3 reads CASSQGPGTSGQETQYF. Here the CDR3 DNA reads TGTGCCAGCAGCCAAGGGCCCGGGACTAGCGGTCAAGAGACCCAGTACTTC.

V gene TRBV6-5 combines with J gene TRBJ1-5, with D uncertain. Germline V gene data show CDR1 as MNHEY and CDR2 as SVGAGI. Trimming cost V 3 bases and J 4 bases, with 7 bases left between them. The CDR3 spans 13 residues. The CDR3, as DNA: TGTGCCAGCAGTTATGAGAGGAATCAGCCCCAGCATTTT. Translating it yields CASSYERNQPQHF.

This clone has a handful of counts. CDR3 sequence (DNA): TGTGCCAGTAGTATGGGTCGACTAGCGGGAGTTGATGAGCAGTTCTTC. This sequence encodes CASSMGRLAGVDEQFF. This chain uses TRBV19 with TRBJ2-1; 12 bases are a match to TRBD2. The CDR3 totals 16 residues. V was clipped by 3 bases and J by 8 bases; unmatched bases: 8. CDR1 is LNHDA and CDR2 is SQIVND in the germline V gene (reference sequence).